The 16 T cell receptor beta chains below all came from one sample that was sequenced in a study of regulatory T cells in long-lasting Graves disease. Building the TCR beta libraries relied on iRepertoire HTBI primers, and CDR3 regions underwent Arm-PCR. TCRdb re-analysed the multiplex PCR reads in MiXCR, keeping a single row per CDR3 protein. The sample has 500,000 to 700,000 distinct CDR3 sequences, roughly 15% seen once; the top ten hold about 20%. This sample's time point: newly diagnosed GD, antithyroid drugs for less than 3 months. The TCR library used RNA extracted from PBMCs. These data also formed part of another study, on T cells in Graves' hyperthyroidism and ophthalmopathy.

The specimen was peripheral blood mononuclear cells (PBMCs), collected at new diagnosis, from a patient treated with antithyroid drugs. The receptors were sampled from a woman aged 30 to 39 with Graves disease.

This clonotype was counted many times. The chain employs TRBV6-1 and TRBJ1-5, with D possibly being TRBD1 (6 bases). V lost 7 bases and J 1 base, leaving 11 bases between the germline ends. The CDR3 runs to 14 residues. Germline-derived CDR1 and CDR2 are MNHNS and SASEGT. The chain's CDR3 is CASKHRESNQPQHF. The CDR3 DNA sequence: TGTGCCAGCAAACACAGGGAAAGCAATCAGCCCCAGCATTTT.

The table lists this clonotype with a few counts. This chain links TRBV5-6 with TRBJ1-4; no clear D gene. The CDR3 sequence is 15 residues long. Trimming took 5 bases from V and 2 from J, leaving 13 bases between them. The germline CDR1 and CDR2 sequences are SGHDT and YYEEEE. The CDR3, as DNA: TGTGCCAGCAGGAGGAGGTCGGGGACTAATGAAAAACTGTTTTTT. Its protein is CASRRRSGTNEKLFF.

The gene calls are TRBV6-1 and TRBJ1-5, with D hard to call. Germline CDR1 MNHNS, CDR2 SASEGT. The CDR3 consists of 13 residues. V gave up 6 bases and J gave up 7 bases, with 13 bases separating them. The CDR3 nucleotides are TGTGCCAGCAGCCGGGAGTACGCCCAGCCCCAGCATTTT. This gives the protein CASSREYAQPQHF.

This clonotype was seen more than once but under ten times. The DNA of the CDR3 is TGCAGTGCTAGAGATAATTATCTGGGGGACGAGCAGTACTTC. It specifies CSARDNYLGDEQYF. The V and J genes are TRBV20-1 and TRBJ2-7, with D perhaps TRBD1 or TRBD2 (5 bases each). Per the germline V gene, CDR1 is DFQATT and CDR2 is SNEGSKA (reference sequence). The CDR3 consists of 14 residues. Trimming removed 0 bases from V and 5 bases from J, with 14 bases in between.

Comment on this clonotype: Just one base apart from a much larger clone, this may be a read error. The rearrangement joins TRBV6-1 to TRBJ2-7; 9 nucleotides match TRBD1. This CDR3 is 13 amino acids long. V lost 4 bases, J lost 2 bases, and 0 bases stayed unmatched. CDR1 is MNHNS, CDR2 SASEGT, per germline. The CDR3 is CASSGDRAYEQYF. The CDR3 DNA reads as TGTGCCAGCAGTGGGGACAGGGCCTACGAGCAGTACTTC.

This clonotype has a count of ten or more. The CDR3 here is CATSRGGEAFF. In DNA, the CDR3 is TGTGCCACCAGTCGGGGAGGTGAAGCTTTCTTT. This sequence joins TRBV24-1 and TRBJ1-1; unclear D gene. The germline V gene has CDR1 KGHDR and CDR2 SFDVKD. Trimming shortened V by 6 bases and J by 7 bases, and 8 bases separated the two germline ends. This CDR3 is built from 11 residues.

The gene calls are TRBV7-9 and TRBJ1-1; 10 nucleotides align to TRBD1. CDR1 is SEHNR and CDR2 is FQNEAQ in the germline V gene (reference sequence). The CDR3 is 18 amino acids. The J segment lost 4 bases and the V segment lost 1 base, leaving 12 bases of the junction unmatched. CDR3 in amino acids: CASSLEWWSGTGATEAFF. The CDR3 DNA reads as TGTGCCAGCAGCTTAGAGTGGTGGAGCGGGACAGGGGCCACTGAAGCTTTCTTT.

This clonotype was observed at least ten times. CDR3 coding DNA: TGTGCCAGCAGGGACAGGGCTAGCAATCAGCCCCAGCATTTT. Amino acid sequence: CASRDRASNQPQHF. The chain carries TRBV6-1 and TRBJ1-5; 8 bases map to TRBD1. The CDR3 is 14 residues long. Per germline, CDR1 MNHNS and CDR2 SASEGT. The V and J ends lost 6 bases and 0 bases, in that order; junction bases with no gene match: 1.

This clonotype has a count of ten or more. The gene calls are TRBV5-1 and TRBJ2-1, with a weak D call TRBD1 (6 bases). Germline V gives CDR1 SGHRS, CDR2 YFSETQ. Trimming shortened V by 5 bases and J by 7 bases, and 16 bases separated the two germline ends. The CDR3 sequence is 14 residues long. Here the CDR3 DNA reads TGCGCCAGCAGTTTTTCAGGGGATGGTAATGAGCAGTTCTTC. Amino acids: CASSFSGDGNEQFF.

This clonotype has a handful of counts. The rearrangement uses TRBV10-3 and TRBJ2-1, with a weak D call TRBD1 (6 bases). The germline CDR1 and CDR2 sequences are ENHRY and SYGVKD. Between the trimmed V and J ends, which lost 7 bases and 2 bases, there was a span of 18 bases. The CDR3 runs to 16 residues. CDR3: CAIMNRTGTTYNEQFF. CDR3 nucleotide sequence: TGTGCCATCATGAATCGAACCGGGACAACCTACAATGAGCAGTTCTTC.

This chain uses TRBV5-5 with TRBJ1-4, with D possibly TRBD1 on 6 matching bases. Trimming stripped 3 bases from V and 0 bases from J, with 15 bases between. This CDR3 is 17 amino acids long. Germline CDR1 and CDR2: SGHKS and YYEKEE (reference sequence). The DNA for the CDR3 is TGTGCCAGCAGCTCCCTGCTCGGGGGCCCAACTAATGAAAAACTGTTTTTT. It is translated as CASSSLLGGPTNEKLFF.

This clonotype was picked up many times. The rearrangement joins TRBV19 to TRBJ2-3; tentative D call: TRBD2 (5 bases). Germline V lookup: CDR1 LNHDA, CDR2 SQIVND (reference sequence). The CDR3 length is 16 residues. V lost 6 bases, J lost 0 bases, and 16 bases lay in between. The CDR3 reads CASSPLRRGSTDTQYF. In DNA, the CDR3 is TGTGCCAGTAGCCCTCTCAGGCGCGGGAGCACAGATACGCAGTATTTT. Using reference TRBV19 and TRBJ2-3 for the parts outside the CDR3, the full variable domain is DGGITQSPKYLFRKEGQNVTLSCEQNLNHDAMYWYRQDPGQGLRLIYYSQIVNDFQKGDIAEGYSVSREKKESFPLTVTSAQKNPTAFYLCASSPLRRGSTDTQYFGPGTRLTVL.

In its sample, this clonotype was seen many times. The chain is built from TRBV28 and TRBJ1-1; D is unclear. Germline CDR1 and CDR2: MDHEN and SYDVKM. Trimming removed 6 bases at V and 3 bases at J, with 11 bases between. This CDR3 has 13 residues. The CDR3 nucleotides are TGTGCCAGCAGAGAACTTAGGGACACTGAAGCTTTCTTT. It translates to CASRELRDTEAFF.

The rearrangement links TRBV2 to TRBJ1-2; no clear D. The V end lost 6 bases, the J end lost 5 bases, and 7 bases lay between the germline ends. Germline CDR1 SNHLY, CDR2 FYNNEI. The CDR3 contains 11 residues. The CDR3 loop is CASSRRYGYTF. CDR3 coding DNA: TGTGCCAGCAGCCGTAGATATGGCTACACCTTC. Full variable domain (missing parts from reference TRBV2 and TRBJ1-2): EPEVTQTPSHQVTQMGQEVILRCVPISNHLYFYWYRQILGQKVEFLVSFYNNEISEKSEIFDDQFSVERPDGSNFTLKIRSTKLEDSAMYFCASSRRYGYTFGSGTRLTVV.

J is TRBJ1-2 and V is TRBV10-3, with TRBD1 matching 7 bases. The V gene's germline CDR1 is ENHRY and CDR2 SYGVKD. V was clipped by 5 bases and J by 8 bases; unmatched bases: 5. The CDR3 length is 12 residues. Here the CDR3 reads CAISPGQSGYTF. CDR3 nucleotide sequence: TGTGCCATCAGTCCGGGACAGTCGGGCTACACCTTC.

The CDR3 DNA reads TGTGCCAGCAGTGGAGGACTAGCGGGAGTCAGTGAGCAGTTCTTC. This codes for CASSGGLAGVSEQFF. V and J are TRBV2 and TRBJ2-1; TRBD2 matches 13 bases. CDR3 length: 15 residues. V was clipped by 4 bases and J by 9 bases; unmatched bases: 6. Germline CDR1 reads SNHLY; CDR2 reads FYNNEI.